Listed below are T cell receptor beta chains from one sample, sequenced in a study of shared clonotypes between healthy human individuals. TCRdb's copy holds only in-frame clones and misses some; the assay was immunoSEQ multiplex PCR. There are 200,000 to 250,000 clones in the sample; just over 65% occur only once, and more than 9.5% lies in the top ten. The sample consisted of memory CD4+ T cells sorted from blood. The receptors come from a man in his thirties or forties in good health. The CDR3 runs from the conserved cysteine through the conserved F or W. D genes are given only for firm matches. A row's size may be missing; if present it is once, few, many or a size class.

J gene: TRBJ2-7
V gene: TRBV7-9
clone size: .
D gene: TRBD1
CDR3 protein: CASSLTGTGGWVYEQYF
CDR3 DNA: TGTGCCAGCAGCTTAACCGGGACAGGGGGCTGGGTCTACGAGCAGTACTTC

J gene: TRBJ2-7
V gene: TRBV4-2
clone size: .
D gene: .
CDR3 protein: CASSQEQESIYYEQYF
CDR3 DNA: TGTGCCAGCAGCCAAGAACAGGAGTCAATTTACTACGAGCAGTACTTC

J gene: TRBJ2-3
V gene: TRBV5-4
clone size: .
D gene: .
CDR3 protein: CASSSVGFTDTQYF
CDR3 DNA: TGTGCCAGCAGCTCCGTCGGTTTCACAGATACGCAGTATTTT

J gene: TRBJ2-5
V gene: TRBV27
clone size: .
D gene: TRBD1
CDR3 protein: CASSLSRAAGDRGGSGQYF
CDR3 DNA: TGTGCCAGCAGTTTATCACGTGCGGCGGGGGACAGGGGGGGATCGGGGCAGTACTTC

J gene: TRBJ1-3
V gene: TRBV2
clone size: .
D gene: TRBD1
CDR3 protein: CASRTDRGNTIYF
CDR3 DNA: TGTGCCAGCAGGACGGACAGGGGAAACACCATATATTTT

J gene: TRBJ2-1
V gene: TRBV15
clone size: .
D gene: TRBD2
CDR3 protein: CATSRVGAGVRNEQFF
CDR3 DNA: TGTGCCACCAGCAGAGTAGGAGCGGGAGTACGCAATGAGCAGTTCTTC

J gene: TRBJ2-1
V gene: TRBV7-2
clone size: few
D gene: .
CDR3 protein: CASSLARHNEQFF
CDR3 DNA: TGTGCCAGCAGCTTAGCCAGACACAATGAGCAGTTCTTC

J gene: TRBJ2-3
V gene: TRBV28
clone size: .
D gene: .
CDR3 protein: CASSLPSRGGLTNTQYF
CDR3 DNA: TGTGCCAGCAGCCTACCCTCCAGGGGCGGTTTGACAAATACGCAGTATTTT

J gene: TRBJ1-2
V gene: TRBV6-5
clone size: .
D gene: .
CDR3 protein: CASSYSGTSQGSYTF
CDR3 DNA: TGTGCCAGCAGTTACTCGGGTACGTCGCAGGGAAGCTACACCTTC

J gene: TRBJ2-5
V gene: TRBV2
clone size: .
D gene: .
CDR3 protein: CASSEGPQETQYF
CDR3 DNA: TGTGCCAGCAGTGAAGGGCCTCAGGAGACCCAGTACTTC

J gene: TRBJ2-7
V gene: TRBV7-8
clone size: .
D gene: .
CDR3 protein: CASSLGPGRQEQYF
CDR3 DNA: TGTGCCAGCAGCTTAGGTCCCGGGAGACAGGAGCAGTACTTC

J gene: TRBJ1-2
V gene: TRBV28
clone size: .
D gene: .
CDR3 protein: CASSLPLGRATNYGYTF
CDR3 DNA: TGTGCCAGCAGTTTGCCGCTGGGCCGGGCCACTAACTATGGCTACACCTTC

J gene: TRBJ2-1
V gene: TRBV5-1
clone size: .
D gene: TRBD2
CDR3 protein: CASSLVAGEIYEQFF
CDR3 DNA: TGCGCCAGCAGCTTGGTGGCGGGAGAAATCTATGAGCAGTTCTTC

J gene: TRBJ1-2
V gene: TRBV5-1
clone size: .
D gene: TRBD1
CDR3 protein: CASSLGLNTGTGDGYTF
CDR3 DNA: TGCGCCAGCAGCTTGGGCCTTAATACCGGGACAGGAGATGGCTACACCTTC

J gene: TRBJ2-1
V gene: TRBV11-3
clone size: few
D gene: TRBD1
CDR3 protein: CASSYRTGPGNEQFF
CDR3 DNA: TGTGCCAGCAGCTACAGGACAGGACCCGGCAATGAGCAGTTCTTC

J gene: TRBJ2-7
V gene: TRBV5-6
clone size: .
D gene: .
CDR3 protein: CASSFGRYEQYF
CDR3 DNA: TGTGCCAGCAGCTTTGGGCGGTACGAGCAGTACTTC

J gene: TRBJ2-1
V gene: TRBV7-2
clone size: .
D gene: .
CDR3 protein: CASSLGEGTVYNEQFF
CDR3 DNA: TGTGCCAGCAGCTTAGGAGAGGGTACAGTGTACAATGAGCAGTTCTTC

J gene: TRBJ1-3
V gene: TRBV18
clone size: .
D gene: .
CDR3 protein: CASSPRIVTTGNTIYF
CDR3 DNA: TGTGCCAGCTCACCCCGCATAGTCACCACTGGAAACACCATATATTTT

J gene: TRBJ2-1
V gene: TRBV7-3
clone size: .
D gene: TRBD2
CDR3 protein: CASSLIAGAYNEQFF
CDR3 DNA: TGTGCCAGCAGCTTAATAGCGGGAGCCTACAATGAGCAGTTCTTC

J gene: TRBJ2-5
V gene: TRBV5-4
clone size: .
D gene: TRBD2
CDR3 protein: CASSPRLADQETQYF
CDR3 DNA: TGTGCCAGCAGCCCCCGACTAGCGGACCAAGAGACCCAGTACTTC

J gene: TRBJ2-7
V gene: TRBV28
clone size: .
D gene: .
CDR3 protein: CASRGVAGSEQYF
CDR3 DNA: TGTGCCAGCAGGGGCGTGGCAGGGAGTGAGCAGTACTTC

J gene: TRBJ2-7
V gene: TRBV9
clone size: .
D gene: TRBD2
CDR3 protein: CASSVFLRQRENCEQYF
CDR3 DNA: TGTGCCAGCAGCGTATTCCTTCGGCAGCGGGAGAACTGCGAGCAGTACTTC

J gene: TRBJ2-1
V gene: TRBV11-3
clone size: .
D gene: .
CDR3 protein: CASSLSPGVVQEQFF
CDR3 DNA: TGTGCCAGCAGCTTAAGCCCGGGGGTAGTTCAAGAGCAGTTCTTC

J gene: TRBJ2-1
V gene: TRBV5-1
clone size: few
D gene: TRBD2
CDR3 protein: CASSLLPAGDNEQFF
CDR3 DNA: TGCGCCAGCAGCTTGTTACCAGCGGGAGACAATGAGCAGTTCTTC

J gene: TRBJ2-1
V gene: TRBV29-1
clone size: .
D gene: TRBD2
CDR3 protein: CSVMGLAYNEQFF
CDR3 DNA: TGCAGCGTTATGGGACTAGCGTACAATGAGCAGTTCTTC

J gene: TRBJ2-7
V gene: TRBV7-7
clone size: .
D gene: .
CDR3 protein: CASSRDRNYEQYF
CDR3 DNA: TGTGCCAGCTCCCGCGATCGTAACTACGAGCAGTACTTC

J gene: TRBJ1-1
V gene: TRBV5-8
clone size: .
D gene: .
CDR3 protein: CASPSNMAPNTEAFF
CDR3 DNA: TGTGCCAGCCCTTCTAATATGGCGCCGAACACTGAAGCTTTCTTT

J gene: TRBJ2-3
V gene: TRBV5-1
clone size: .
D gene: TRBD2
CDR3 protein: CASSWGGTSGRPSTDTQYF
CDR3 DNA: TGCGCCAGCAGCTGGGGTGGGACTAGCGGGAGACCTAGCACAGATACGCAGTATTTT

J gene: TRBJ1-5
V gene: TRBV19
clone size: .
D gene: .
CDR3 protein: CATSDTWRKPQHF
CDR3 DNA: TGTGCCACCTCGGACACCTGGCGGAAGCCCCAGCATTTT

J gene: TRBJ1-1
V gene: TRBV27
clone size: once
D gene: .
CDR3 protein: CASSIRGTGFTEAFF
CDR3 DNA: TGTGCCAGCAGTATTAGGGGCACTGGGTTCACTGAAGCTTTCTTT

J gene: TRBJ2-1
V gene: TRBV2
clone size: .
D gene: TRBD2
CDR3 protein: CASSRSYLAGKNEQFF
CDR3 DNA: TGTGCCAGCAGCAGGTCGTATTTAGCGGGAAAAAATGAGCAGTTCTTC

J gene: TRBJ2-1
V gene: TRBV5-1
clone size: .
D gene: .
CDR3 protein: CASSFPGGEQFF
CDR3 DNA: TGCGCCAGCAGCTTCCCAGGTGGCGAGCAGTTCTTC

J gene: TRBJ1-5
V gene: TRBV19
clone size: .
D gene: .
CDR3 protein: CASSDSGRENQPQHF
CDR3 DNA: TGTGCCAGTAGTGATTCGGGACGGGAAAATCAGCCCCAGCATTTT

J gene: TRBJ2-7
V gene: TRBV5-1
clone size: few
D gene: .
CDR3 protein: CASSLGTEQYF
CDR3 DNA: TGCGCCAGCAGCTTGGGCACCGAGCAGTACTTC

J gene: TRBJ2-2
V gene: TRBV7-2
clone size: .
D gene: TRBD1
CDR3 protein: CASSPLPGGSGELFF
CDR3 DNA: TGTGCCAGCAGCCCCCTCCCAGGGGGCTCCGGGGAGCTGTTTTTT

J gene: TRBJ1-5
V gene: TRBV28
clone size: .
D gene: .
CDR3 protein: CASSLYRQPQHF
CDR3 DNA: TGTGCCAGCAGTTTATACCGACAGCCCCAGCATTTT

J gene: TRBJ2-3
V gene: TRBV10-2
clone size: once
D gene: TRBD2
CDR3 protein: CASSAASGSTDTQYF
CDR3 DNA: TGCGCCAGCAGTGCGGCTAGCGGAAGCACAGATACGCAGTATTTT

J gene: TRBJ2-1
V gene: TRBV19
clone size: few
D gene: .
CDR3 protein: CASSIGGAYNEQFF
CDR3 DNA: TGTGCCAGTAGTATCGGAGGGGCCTACAATGAGCAGTTCTTC

J gene: TRBJ2-3
V gene: TRBV29-1
clone size: .
D gene: TRBD2
CDR3 protein: CSVGREITDTQYF
CDR3 DNA: TGCAGCGTAGGGCGGGAGATCACAGATACGCAGTATTTT

J gene: TRBJ2-7
V gene: TRBV5-1
clone size: .
D gene: TRBD2
CDR3 protein: CASSLAPSGGASYEQYF
CDR3 DNA: TGCGCCAGCAGCTTGGCCCCTAGCGGAGGCGCCAGCTACGAGCAGTACTTC

J gene: TRBJ1-5
V gene: TRBV6-6
clone size: few
D gene: .
CDR3 protein: CASSIDSHNQPQHF
CDR3 DNA: TGTGCCAGCAGCATCGACAGCCACAATCAGCCCCAGCATTTT

J gene: TRBJ2-1
V gene: TRBV27
clone size: few
D gene: .
CDR3 protein: CASSLKARPSYNEQFF
CDR3 DNA: TGTGCCAGCAGTTTGAAGGCCAGACCCTCCTACAATGAGCAGTTCTTC

J gene: TRBJ2-7
V gene: TRBV5-4
clone size: .
D gene: .
CDR3 protein: CASSFTDRSSYEQYF
CDR3 DNA: TGTGCCAGCAGCTTCACAGATAGGTCCTCCTACGAGCAGTACTTC